Presented here are 20 T cell receptor beta chains from one specimen sequenced in a study of blood T cell repertoires in COVID-19. Some clones are missing from TCRdb's copy, which holds only in-frame ones; the method was immunoSEQ multiplex PCR. The table lists around 76,000 clones, more than 70% of them singletons. What was sequenced was peripheral blood. The receptors were gathered from a man aged 45-60 years with COVID-19, enrolled during active disease.

This chain uses TRBV6-2 or TRBV6-3 with TRBJ2-7; TRBD2 might be the D (6 bases). CDR1 is MNHEY and CDR2 is SVGEGT in the germline V gene. The CDR3 is 15 residues long. Trimming took 4 bases from V and 2 from J, leaving 15 bases between them. CDR3 coding DNA: TGTGCCAGCAGTTTTAGCGGTAGCGGCCCCTACGAGCAGTACTTC. Amino acid sequence: CASSFSGSGPYEQYF.

The gene calls are TRBV4-1 and TRBJ2-7, with 8 bases matching TRBD2. J was trimmed by 3 bases and V by 0 bases; bases with no gene match: 7. This CDR3 has 16 amino acids. The germline CDR1 and CDR2 sequences are MGHRA and YSYEKL. Here the CDR3 DNA reads TGCGCCAGCAGCCAAGAGGATATTAGCGGGATCTACGAGCAGTACTTC. This codes for CASSQEDISGIYEQYF.

The CDR3 is CASSYFGSKEEQYF. The CDR3 nucleotides are TGTGCCAGCAGTTACTTTGGGAGTAAAGAAGAGCAGTACTTC. The J gene is TRBJ2-7, the V gene TRBV6-6, with a possible D match to TRBD2 (5 bases). V was cut by 1 base and J by 7 bases, with 14 bases left in between. Germline-derived CDR1 and CDR2 are MNHNY and SVGAGI (reference sequence). CDR3 length: 14 residues.

V is TRBV6-5 and J is TRBJ1-5; TRBD1 matches at 7 bases. The CDR3 runs 14 residues. Germline lookup yields CDR1 MNHEY and CDR2 SVGAGI. The V gene end was trimmed by 10 bases and the J gene end by 1 base; junction bases not matched to a gene: 7. In nucleotides, the CDR3 is TGTGCCACCCAGGAGGGGGCGAGCAATCAGCCCCAGCATTTT. Its translation: CATQEGASNQPQHF.

CDR3 region: CASSIGLAGVGEQFF. The CDR3 DNA reads TGCGCCAGCAGCATTGGACTAGCGGGAGTTGGCGAGCAGTTCTTC. The chain is built from TRBV5-1 and TRBJ2-1; 13 nucleotides agree with TRBD2. The CDR3 runs to 15 residues. Trimming cost V 4 bases and J 10 bases; bases outside gene matches: 8. Per germline, CDR1 SGHRS and CDR2 YFSETQ.

The V gene is TRBV11-3, the J gene TRBJ2-2; TRBD2 might be the D (5 bases). The CDR3 runs 14 residues. Germline CDR1 SGHNT, CDR2 YENEEA. The V end lost 4 bases, the J end lost 6 bases, and 12 bases lay between the germline ends. CDR3 sequence: CASSSSSKAGELFF. The CDR3 bases are TGTGCCAGCAGCTCCTCTAGCAAGGCCGGGGAGCTGTTTTTT.

The rearrangement joins TRBV11-3 to TRBJ2-5, with unresolved D. The CDR3 totals 12 residues. V lost 1 base and J 5 bases, leaving 5 bases between the germline ends. Germline CDR1 reads SGHNT; CDR2 reads YENEEA. The CDR3 reads CASSLGSETQYF. The CDR3 nucleotides read TGTGCCAGCAGCTTAGGTTCGGAGACCCAGTACTTC. The full variable domain, in which reference TRBV11-3 and TRBJ2-5 provide the parts outside the CDR3, is EAGVVQSPRYKIIEKKQPVAFWCNPISGHNTLYWYLQNLGQGPELLIRYENEEAVDDSQLPKDRFSAERLKGVDSTLKIQPAELGDSAVYLCASSLGSETQYFGPGTRLLVL.

J is TRBJ2-7 and V is TRBV27, with 8 bases that match TRBD1. The CDR3 totals 12 residues. J was trimmed by 11 bases and V by 5 bases; bases with no gene match: 8. Germline-derived CDR1 and CDR2 are MNHEY and SMNVEV (reference sequence). DNA for the CDR3: TGTGCCAGCAGTCCAAGGACAGGGACCGAGTACTTC. Translating gives CASSPRTGTEYF.

This chain links TRBV6-5 with TRBJ2-1; D remains ambiguous. V lost 4 bases, J lost 0 bases, and 10 bases lay in between. The CDR3 is 15 amino acids. Per germline, CDR1 MNHEY and CDR2 SVGAGI. The CDR3 DNA reads TGTGCCAGCAGTTCTCCGTCGAGCTCCTACAATGAGCAGTTCTTC. Translation: CASSSPSSSYNEQFF.

V and J are TRBV10-1 and TRBJ1-4, with 10 nucleotides matching TRBD1. Trimming at V came to 0 bases and at J to 7 bases, leaving 2 bases not matched to a gene. From germline, CDR1 is WNHNN and CDR2 SYGVQD (reference sequence). CDR3 length: 15 amino acids. The CDR3 loop is CASSESGQGTEKLFF. In DNA, the CDR3 is TGCGCCAGCAGTGAGTCGGGACAGGGGACTGAAAAACTGTTTTTT.

The chain has TRBV13 and TRBJ2-2, with a possible D match to TRBD2 (6 bases). The germline V gene encodes CDR1 PRHDT and CDR2 FYEKMQ (reference sequence). This CDR3 contains 15 residues. V was clipped by 3 bases and J by 7 bases, with 15 bases between them. This CDR3 reads CASSFLSSAGGELFF. CDR3 in DNA: TGTGCCAGCAGCTTCCTCTCTAGCGCAGGCGGGGAGCTGTTTTTT.

This sequence joins TRBV5-5 and TRBJ2-7; TRBD2 agrees at 8 bases. Looked up from germline, CDR1 is SGHKS and CDR2 is YYEKEE (reference sequence). V gave up 1 base and J gave up 1 base; unmatched junction bases: 7. The CDR3 extends over 16 amino acids. CDR3 bases: TGTGCCAGCAGCTTGTCACTAGCGGCCACTTCCTACGAGCAGTACTTC. Translation: CASSLSLAATSYEQYF.

The V gene is TRBV5-1, the J gene TRBJ2-1; D might be TRBD2 (7 bases). The germline V gene has CDR1 SGHRS and CDR2 YFSETQ. Trimming removed 4 bases at V and 0 bases at J, with 17 bases between. CDR3 length: 17 residues. This chain's CDR3 is CASSPGGGRISYNEQFF. In DNA, the CDR3 is TGCGCCAGCAGCCCTGGCGGGGGCAGGATCTCCTACAATGAGCAGTTCTTC.

The CDR3 region has the DNA TGTGCCAGTAGCCCTTCTCAGGGAAGGTATGGCTACACCTTC. Amino acids: CASSPSQGRYGYTF. This sequence joins TRBV19 and TRBJ1-2; possibly TRBD1 for D (5 bases). This CDR3 contains 14 residues. CDR1 is LNHDA, CDR2 SQIVND, per germline (reference sequence). Trimming removed 6 bases from V and 5 bases from J, with 16 bases in between.

This chain links TRBV6-5 with TRBJ1-6; D may be TRBD1 (5 bases). V was cut by 7 bases and J by 7 bases, with 11 bases left in between. Germline CDR1 and CDR2: MNHEY and SVGAGI. This CDR3 has 13 amino acids. The CDR3 region has the DNA TGTGCCAGCACCCGGACAACGAATTCACCCCTCCACTTT. It codes for CASTRTTNSPLHF.

In this sample, this clone turned up a few times. The CDR3 coding sequence is TGTGCCAGCAGCAAGCTACAGGGGGGCACAGATACGCAGTATTTT. As protein: CASSKLQGGTDTQYF. The V gene is TRBV5-5, the J gene TRBJ2-3; TRBD1 agrees at 8 bases. CDR3 length: 15 residues. With 4 bases clipped from V and 1 base from J, the junction kept 5 bases outside the gene matches. From germline, CDR1 is SGHKS and CDR2 YYEKEE (reference sequence). The variable domain in full, with the rest retrieved from reference TRBV5-5 and TRBJ2-3, is DAGVTQSPTHLIKTRGQQVTLRCSPISGHKSVSWYQQVLGQGPQFIFQYYEKEERGRGNFPDRFSARQFPNYSSELNVNALLLGDSALYLCASSKLQGGTDTQYFGPGTRLTVL.

V and J are TRBV18 and TRBJ1-1, with D tentatively TRBD1 (6 bases). The ends were cut back, 3 bases at V and 0 bases at J, with 14 bases in the middle. The CDR3 spans 16 residues. From germline, CDR1 is KGHSH and CDR2 LQKENI. In DNA, the CDR3 is TGTGCCAGCTCACCCCTAGACAGGCGGGTGAACACTGAAGCTTTCTTT. Its protein product is CASSPLDRRVNTEAFF.

The chain is built from TRBV28 and TRBJ2-7; weak D call: TRBD1 (5 bases). The CDR3 runs 14 residues. Trimming pared 4 bases from V and 2 bases from J, leaving 12 bases between. Germline V CDR1 and CDR2: MDHEN, SYDVKM. The CDR3 reads CASSSPQGTYEQYF. DNA for the CDR3: TGTGCCAGCAGTTCCCCCCAGGGAACCTACGAGCAGTACTTC. Complete variable domain (other parts from reference TRBV28 and TRBJ2-7): DVKVTQSSRYLVKRTGEKVFLECVQDMDHENMFWYRQDPGLGLRLIYFSYDVKMKEKGDIPEGYSVSREKKERFSLILESASTNQTSMYLCASSSPQGTYEQYFGPGTRLTVT.

The rearrangement links TRBV3-1 (or the pseudogene TRBV3-2) to TRBJ2-2, with D tentatively TRBD2 (6 bases). The ends were cut back, 4 bases at V and 5 bases at J, with 17 bases in the middle. This CDR3 contains 16 residues. The germline V gene encodes CDR1 LGHDT and CDR2 YNNKEL (reference sequence). CDR3 nucleotides: TGTGCCAGCAGCCCCTGGCGGGACGGGTCTACCGGGGAGCTGTTTTTT. It encodes CASSPWRDGSTGELFF.

The rearrangement joins TRBV4-3 to TRBJ2-7, with unresolved D. Trimming stripped 4 bases from V and 4 bases from J, with 14 bases between. The CDR3 consists of 14 residues. The V gene's germline CDR1 is LGHNA and CDR2 YSLEER. CDR3 residues: CASSLTPDTYEQYF. The CDR3 DNA follows: TGCGCCAGCAGCCTAACCCCCGACACGTACGAGCAGTACTTC.